This TCR beta chain was retrieved from a study of OX40 agonist ivuxolimab in advanced cancers. Sequencing was performed with immunoSEQ multiplex PCR; in TCRdb, only in-frame clones are kept and a portion is missing. The sample holds around 26,000 clones, roughly 70% seen once. This receptor was taken from an adult with an advanced solid tumor such as melanoma, head and neck, liver or kidney cancer. The starting material was CD4+ or CD8+ T cells sorted from blood, obtained in a trial of the OX40 agonist ivuxolimab.

As DNA, the CDR3 is TGTGCCAGCAGCGCTGGGCGGGGGAGCAATCAGCCCCAGCATTTT. It codes for CASSAGRGSNQPQHF. V and J are TRBV7-2 and TRBJ1-5; possibly TRBD1 for D (5 bases). CDR3 length equals 15 residues. CDR1 and CDR2 (germline): SGHTA, FQGNSA. Trimming took 5 bases from V and 1 from J, leaving 12 bases between them.